This TCR beta chain comes out of a study of cytotoxic CD8 clonotypes in ibrutinib-treated CLL. A remark on this clone: No antigen is known for it.

The authors obtained approximately 2.1 micrograms of genomic DNA from cryopreserved PBMCs for TCR beta libraries. The study, taken as a whole, reports: Before falling back toward baseline at progression, clonality had risen at the time of ibrutinib response. The study found public clonotypes uncommon, contracting or stable on treatment. Baseline clonality was higher than in age-matched healthy donors and moved in step with circulating CD8+ T-cell counts.

This CDR3 comprises 15 residues. Germline CDR1 MNHNY, CDR2 SVGAGI (reference sequence). The V segment lost 3 bases and the J segment 1 base; nucleotides outside the gene matches: 3. Profiled with immunoSEQ multiplex PCR; TCRdb holds only in-frame clones, not every one. The data hold more than 110,000 clones, with roughly 90% observed a single time. The V call is TRBV6-6, the J call TRBJ1-5; 7 nucleotides align to TRBD1. This receptor was obtained from a human donor with chronic lymphocytic leukemia. The material was PBMCs, obtained after 12 months of ibrutinib treatment. CDR3 loop: CASSYNRGSNQPQHF. As DNA, the CDR3 is TGTGCCAGCAGTTATAACAGGGGAAGCAATCAGCCCCAGCATTTT.